Listed here are 21 T cell receptor beta chains from one sample, sequenced in a study of T cell repertoires in cytomegalovirus infection. TCRdb re-called the reads through MiXCR, storing one row per CDR3 protein. Of about 740,000 distinct CDR3 sequences listed, less than 40% are singletons. Sequenced sample: PBMCs. All receptors derive from a human donor in good health (CMV status not recorded). Some clones in this sample may be carry-over from other donors' samples.

Notes on this clonotype: This may stem from a read error, because a much larger clone lies one nucleotide away. This chain links TRBV20-1 with TRBJ2-7; 8 bases align to TRBD1. With V trimmed by 8 bases and J by 7 bases, 13 bases remained unmatched. The CDR3 length is 13 residues. The germline V gene has CDR1 DFQATT and CDR2 SNEGSKA (reference sequence). The CDR3 DNA is TGCAGTTCTTACCGACAGGGGCGGGAAGAGCAGTACTTC. This encodes CSSYRQGREEQYF.

Comment on this clonotype: The junction shows a germline mismatch at one end, possibly a read error. This rearrangement joins TRBV5-4 to TRBJ2-2; TRBD2 aligns across 8 bases. Germline CDR1 reads SGHNT; CDR2 reads YYREEE (reference sequence). The CDR3 has 14 amino acids. The CDR3 DNA reads as TGTGCCAGCAGCTTGGTAGCGGGAACCGGGGAGCTGTGTTTT. It translates to CASSLVAGTGELCF.

This clonotype was observed a few times. This chain connects TRBV10-3 to TRBJ2-1, with D perhaps TRBD1 (5 bases). This CDR3 region has 13 residues. From germline, CDR1 is ENHRY and CDR2 SYGVKD. The V end was cut by 4 bases, the J end by 7 bases, with 11 bases between. This CDR3 is CAISGLDSNEQFF. The CDR3 DNA reads as TGTGCCATCAGTGGCCTCGACAGTAATGAGCAGTTCTTC.

This clonotype has more than one count but fewer than ten. The V and J genes are TRBV12-3 or TRBV12-4 and TRBJ1-1, with a weak D call TRBD1 (5 bases). There are 15 residues in the CDR3. The V end was cut by 1 base, the J end by 4 bases, with 13 bases between. This CDR3 reads CASSLGSRVSTEAFF. The DNA of the CDR3 is TGTGCCAGCAGTTTAGGGAGCAGGGTTTCCACTGAAGCTTTCTTT.

This chain connects TRBV2 to TRBJ2-5, with TRBD1 as a possible D gene (5 bases). Germline assignment: CDR1 SNHLY and CDR2 FYNNEI. CDR3 length equals 13 residues. Trimming took off 6 bases at V and 1 base at J, with 9 bases between the two ends. The CDR3 here is CASSQGIQETQYF. As DNA, the CDR3 is TGTGCCAGCAGCCAGGGAATCCAAGAGACCCAGTACTTC.

Only a few counts were recorded for this clonotype. This chain joins TRBV7-9 and TRBJ2-7, with D unresolved. V was shortened by 1 base and J by 3 bases, with 10 bases between the two germline ends. This CDR3 is built from 14 residues. CDR1 is SEHNR, CDR2 FQNEAQ, per germline (reference sequence). The CDR3: CASSLVFKDYEQYF. The CDR3 region has the DNA TGTGCCAGCAGCTTAGTTTTTAAGGACTACGAGCAGTACTTC. Full variable domain (outside the CDR3, taken from reference TRBV7-9 and TRBJ2-7): DTGVSQNPRHKITKRGQNVTFRCDPISEHNRLYWYRQTLGQGPEFLTYFQNEAQLEKSRLLSDRFSAERPKGSFSTLEIQRTEQGDSAMYLCASSLVFKDYEQYFGPGTRLTVT.

This rearrangement joins TRBV27 to TRBJ1-2; tentatively, D is TRBD1 (5 bases). Germline CDR1 MNHEY, CDR2 SMNVEV (reference sequence). The V gene lost 4 bases and the J gene lost 7 bases, with 16 bases spanning the gap. This CDR3 region has 14 residues. The CDR3 spells CASSSTGTGGGYTF. The CDR3 DNA follows: TGTGCCAGCAGTTCCACCGGGACCGGTGGTGGCTACACCTTC.

This clonotype was counted ten times or more. The V gene is TRBV4-2, the J gene TRBJ1-2; TRBD1 matches 8 bases. The junction had 8 bases not matched to a gene; V was cut back by 0 bases and J by 5 bases. The CDR3 consists of 16 residues. Germline values: CDR1 LGHNA, CDR2 YNFKEQ. The CDR3 nucleotides are TGTGCCAGCAGCCAAGATAGTCGGACAGGGCGGTATGGCTACACCTTC. Protein: CASSQDSRTGRYGYTF.

In its sample, this clonotype was seen many times. The rearrangement joins TRBV7-2 to TRBJ2-5; 11 bases map to TRBD1. This CDR3 spans 15 amino acids. Germline CDR1 SGHTA, CDR2 FQGNSA. The junction had 7 bases not matched to a gene; V was cut back by 5 bases and J by 5 bases. CDR3 in amino acids: CASSPRTGGRETQYF. The CDR3, as DNA: TGTGCCAGCAGCCCCCGGACAGGGGGCAGGGAGACCCAGTACTTC.

The chain combines TRBV20-1 with TRBJ1-1; D is ambiguous. The CDR3 consists of 14 residues. Germline V gene sequence: CDR1 DFQATT, CDR2 SNEGSKA (reference sequence). With 0 bases removed from V and 0 bases from J, the gap between germline ends came to 8 bases. The CDR3 sequence: CSARETGMNTEAFF. CDR3 sequence (DNA): TGCAGTGCTAGAGAAACCGGGATGAACACTGAAGCTTTCTTT.

The chain recombines TRBV7-3 with TRBJ2-1; TRBD2 agrees at 13 bases. Germline V gene sequence: CDR1 SGHTA, CDR2 FQGTGA. The CDR3 has 15 amino acids. V lost 4 bases to trimming and J lost 12 bases; unmatched junction nucleotides: 9. This CDR3 reads CASSSGLAGSPGQFF. The CDR3, as DNA: TGTGCCAGCAGCTCGGGACTAGCGGGGTCCCCGGGGCAGTTCTTC. Together with reference TRBV7-3 and TRBJ2-1, the CDR3 gives the full variable domain: GAGVSQTPSNKVTEKGKYVELRCDPISGHTALYWYRQSLGQGPEFLIYFQGTGAADDSGLPNDRFFAVRPEGSVSTLKIQRTERGDSAVYLCASSSGLAGSPGQFFGPGTRLTVL.

This chain joins TRBV24-1 and TRBJ1-4; D uncertain. Germline CDR1 KGHDR, CDR2 SFDVKD. V lost 3 bases and J 4 bases, leaving 5 bases between the germline ends. The CDR3 loop spans 13 amino acids. The CDR3 is CATSDVGNEKLFF. For the CDR3, the DNA is TGTGCCACCAGTGATGTTGGTAATGAAAAACTGTTTTTT.

Points on this clonotype: The missing conserved phenylalanine or tryptophan at the end of this CDR3 makes a read error likely. The chain carries TRBV6-8 and TRBJ2-5, with unresolved D. CDR1 and CDR2 (germline): MNHGY, SAAAGT. The ends were cut back, 0 bases at V and 5 bases at J, with 10 bases in the middle. This CDR3 region has 14 residues. CDR3 region: CASSYSNTMETQYV. The CDR3 DNA sequence: TGTGCCAGCAGTTACTCGAATACTATGGAGACCCAGTACGTC.

This clonotype came up a few times. The V and J genes are TRBV7-2 and TRBJ2-5, with 7 bases identical to TRBD2. CDR1 is SGHTA and CDR2 is FQGNSA in the germline V gene. The CDR3 is 16 amino acids. With 1 base clipped from V and 4 bases from J, the junction kept 9 bases outside the gene matches. CDR3 DNA sequence: TGTGCCAGCAGCTTAGAACGGCGCGGGAGATCAGAGACCCAGTACTTC. Translated: CASSLERRGRSETQYF. Full variable domain (missing parts from reference TRBV7-2 and TRBJ2-5): GAGVSQSPSNKVTEKGKDVELRCDPISGHTALYWYRQSLGQGLEFLIYFQGNSAPDKSGLPSDRFSAERTGGSVSTLTIQRTQQEDSAVYLCASSLERRGRSETQYFGPGTRLLVL.

This clonotype turned up a few times. The rearrangement uses TRBV5-1 and TRBJ2-1, with TRBD2 matching over 10 bases. The CDR3 length is 19 residues. V shed 1 base and J 0 bases; nucleotides not matched to a gene: 10. CDR1 is SGHRS, CDR2 YFSETQ, per germline. This chain's CDR3 is CASSLRPLAGDTSYNEQFF. The DNA for the CDR3 is TGCGCCAGCAGCTTGAGGCCCCTAGCGGGAGACACCTCCTACAATGAGCAGTTCTTC.

Many counts were recorded for this clonotype. In DNA, the CDR3 is TGTGCCAGCAGTCATCCGGACCAGATCTACGAGCAGTACTTC. Encoded protein: CASSHPDQIYEQYF. The V and J genes are TRBV12-3 or TRBV12-4 and TRBJ2-7; no reliable D call. The length of the CDR3 is 14 residues. Trimming cost V 5 bases and J 3 bases, with 14 bases left between them.

This chain links TRBV7-2 with TRBJ1-2; tentatively, D is TRBD1 (6 bases). There are 15 residues in the CDR3. Per the germline V gene, CDR1 is SGHTA and CDR2 is FQGNSA. The ends were cut back, 3 bases at V and 2 bases at J, with 13 bases in the middle. CDR3: CASSLRGWGNYGYTF. In DNA, the CDR3 is TGTGCCAGCAGCTTGAGGGGGTGGGGGAACTATGGCTACACCTTC.

The V gene is TRBV5-1, the J gene TRBJ2-7, with D perhaps matching TRBD2 (6 bases). The CDR3 sequence is 15 residues long. CDR1 SGHRS and CDR2 YFSETQ come from the germline V gene. Trimming left V 4 bases short and J 2 bases short, with 16 bases between. CDR3 residues: CASSTVGGGTYEQYF. The CDR3 nucleotides read TGCGCCAGCAGCACCGTGGGGGGAGGCACCTACGAGCAGTACTTC.

The chain has TRBV5-1 and TRBJ2-7; D unresolved. This CDR3 spans 15 amino acids. Germline CDR1 reads SGHRS; CDR2 reads YFSETQ. Between the trimmed V and J ends, which lost 2 bases and 5 bases, there was a span of 17 bases. CDR3 sequence: CASSLRTNYENEQYF. The CDR3 nucleotides are TGCGCCAGCAGCTTAAGGACGAACTACGAGAACGAGCAGTACTTC.

This clonotype was detected a few times. The chain has TRBV19 and TRBJ1-2; D is possibly TRBD1 (5 bases). CDR3 length: 15 amino acids. Germline V gives CDR1 LNHDA, CDR2 SQIVND (reference sequence). V shed 5 bases and J shed 0 bases, with 13 bases lying between them. This CDR3 is CASSRGQQTNYGYTF. CDR3 coding DNA: TGTGCCAGTAGTCGGGGCCAGCAGACTAACTATGGCTACACCTTC.

Regarding this clonotype: One end of the junction varies from germline; a read error may be responsible. CDR3 region: CASSYGSRNPLQF. In DNA form, the CDR3 reads TGTGCCAGCAGTTACGGGAGTAGGAACCCCCTCCAATTT. The chain joins TRBV6-5 to TRBJ1-6, with unresolved D. This CDR3 contains 13 residues. CDR1 and CDR2 (germline): MNHEY, SVGAGI.